Below, one T cell receptor (beta chain) is given with its context. The sample originates from a study of blood T cell repertoires in COVID-19. Study at large: Samples came from the United States, Italy and Spain, spanning acute and convalescent COVID-19. T cells, B-cell-depleted T cells, or PBMCs supplied cDNA or gDNA.

In the source study's methods: From reference gene primer amplification, estimates of nucleated cell counts were derived. Sequencing used immunoSEQ multiplex PCR; TCRdb keeps in-frame clones, though not all of them. The V and J calls and the clone size are those of that table, but D and trimming were determined from the DNA. Of around 200,000 clones listed, more than 70% are singletons. The V gene end was trimmed by 1 base and the J gene end by 1 base; junction bases not matched to a gene: 10. The length of the CDR3 is 19 residues. The germline gives CDR1 LGHDT, CDR2 YNNKEL (reference sequence). The chain links TRBV3-1 (or the pseudogene TRBV3-2) to TRBJ2-6; 7 nucleotides match TRBD1. The receptor's source is a middle-aged man with active or convalescent COVID-19. Material for sequencing was peripheral blood. CDR3 sequence: CASSQGVTGSVSGANVLTF. DNA for the CDR3: TGTGCCAGCAGCCAAGGGGTGACAGGGTCGGTGTCTGGGGCCAACGTCCTGACTTTC.